These 6 T cell receptor beta chains originate from one sample sequenced in a study of T cell changes during pregnancy in multiple sclerosis. Produced via immunoSEQ multiplex PCR; TCRdb's table is partial and in-frame only. The sample records 30,000 to 40,000 clones, about 94% being singletons. The sequencing used CD4+ T cells from peripheral blood mononuclear cells, collected in the second trimester of pregnancy. These receptors were collected from a female donor with multiple sclerosis, enrolled in a pregnancy study.

V gene TRBV9 combines with J gene TRBJ1-4; D is uncertain. CDR1 and CDR2 (germline): SGDLS, YYNGEE. Trimming took off 4 bases at V and 7 bases at J, with 11 bases between the two ends. The CDR3 runs to 13 residues. CDR3 sequence: CASSSITGEKLFF. CDR3 DNA sequence: TGTGCCAGCAGCAGCATCACGGGTGAAAAACTGTTTTTT.

The chain combines TRBV2 with TRBJ2-3; D is undetermined. This CDR3 is built from 15 residues. Trimming shortened V by 4 bases and J by 2 bases, and 13 bases separated the two germline ends. CDR1 and CDR2 from the germline V gene are SNHLY and FYNNEI. The CDR3 DNA follows: TGTGCCAGCAGTGTGATGGCAGTTACCACAGATACGCAGTATTTT. Residues: CASSVMAVTTDTQYF.

The V call is TRBV7-2, the J call TRBJ1-1; maybe TRBD1 (5 bases). The ends were cut back, 5 bases at V and 1 base at J, with 11 bases in the middle. The CDR3 loop spans 14 amino acids. Germline values: CDR1 SGHTA, CDR2 FQGNSA. CDR3 nucleotides: TGTGCCAGCAGCGCGGACGGGGGGAACACTGAAGCTTTCTTT. Protein product: CASSADGGNTEAFF. Filled out from reference TRBV7-2 and TRBJ1-1, the complete variable domain reads GAGVSQSPSNKVTEKGKDVELRCDPISGHTALYWYRQSLGQGLEFLIYFQGNSAPDKSGLPSDRFSAERTGGSVSTLTIQRTQQEDSAVYLCASSADGGNTEAFFGQGTRLTVV.

This chain joins TRBV15 and TRBJ1-3; no definite D call. Trimming removed 1 base at V and 4 bases at J, with 8 bases between. The CDR3 extends over 14 amino acids. The germline V gene encodes CDR1 LNHNV and CDR2 YYDKDF (reference sequence). In DNA form, the CDR3 reads TGTGCCACCAGCAGAGCGGACTTAGGAAACACCATATATTTT. Its translation is CATSRADLGNTIYF.

The chain links TRBV7-2 to TRBJ2-5; D remains unclear. V lost 0 bases, J lost 5 bases, and 4 bases lay in between. The CDR3 loop spans 12 amino acids. CDR1 and CDR2 from the germline V gene are SGHTA and FQGNSA. CDR3 DNA sequence: TGTGCCAGCAGCTTAGCTCGTGAGACCCAGTACTTC. It specifies CASSLARETQYF.

This sequence joins TRBV7-8 and TRBJ2-1; 10 nucleotides match TRBD2. Trimming cost V 1 base and J 0 bases; bases outside gene matches: 9. Germline CDR1 reads SGHVS; CDR2 reads FQNEAQ. The length of the CDR3 is 19 residues. CDR3 bases: TGTGCCAGCAGCTTAGGGGTTCGGGCTAGCGGGGGCTCCTACAATGAGCAGTTCTTC. It specifies CASSLGVRASGGSYNEQFF.